The source of this T cell receptor (beta chain) is a study of beta chain features in type 1 diabetes (dated by TCRdb to between 2018 and 2020). Concerning the study at large: Mean age, gender distribution, total cell number and subset yield did not differ between patients and healthy donors. A total of some 100,000,000 sorted cells were examined across all samples, and a strong correlation was observed between cell number per subset and RNA yield. The study compared the TCRB repertoires of sorted circulating CD4+ T cell subsets in recently diagnosed type 1 diabetes patients with those in matched healthy donors. Regulatory and stem cell-like memory subsets were obtained from only 8 patients and roughly 8 healthy donors, while naive and central memory subsets were obtained from all 30 or so donors.

Each donor gave one peripheral blood draw, averaging approximately 120 mL, which was collected into heparinised tubes. A BD FACSAria II was used to sort naive, central memory, regulatory and stem cell-like memory CD4+ T cells with a panel that included CD45RO, CCR7, CD25, CD127, CD95 and CD27. All sorted populations exceeded 98% purity. PBMCs were separated immediately by Lymphoprep density gradient centrifugation and were stained directly, without being cultured. To minimize batch effects, samples were stained and sorted in pairs, one healthy donor with one patient per experiment. Study-wide conclusions, independent of this receptor: Shorter templates might be favored by PCR, yet because patient and control samples were amplified and corrected together, any such skew would affect both groups equally. Naive, central memory and regulatory TCRB repertoires appeared more similar among patients than among healthy donors. At VDJ recombination sites, type 1 diabetes patients had fewer insertions and more deleted nucleotides, which implies abnormalities in thymic rearrangement. A moderate but significant shortening of TCRB CDR3 length was observed in type 1 diabetes patients in all four CD4+ subsets. Because cDNA rather than genomic DNA was sequenced, highly expressing activated cells could have been over-represented, although no difference in activation and CD3 levels was found between groups. Because the HLA sub-analyses included only small numbers of individuals, any influence of HLA type on TCRB rearrangement was left unresolved.

Details on this clone: Its antigen target is currently unknown. Within one base of it there is no much larger clone, and no base qualities were kept.

Between the V and J ends, shortened by 5 bases and 7 bases respectively, the junction contains 14 bases. The CDR3, from cysteine to phenylalanine, totals 12 residues. Just CDR3 DNA is preserved here, 36 bases in frame from base 1. Sequences SQVTM (CDR1) and ANQGSEA (CDR2) are obtained from the germline V gene. All of the isolated RNA was reverse transcribed with the High Capacity cDNA Reverse Transcription Kit, so expressed TCRB transcripts were sequenced. Deep immunoSEQ sequencing was applied to naive, central memory and regulatory T cell samples, giving an average of around 4 million total reads per sample. Sorted cells were lysed in RLT buffer and RNA was extracted with DNase-treated RNeasy Micro or Mini kits, depending on cell number. To prevent cross-contamination, each cell subset was processed individually, whereas patient and healthy donor samples were processed jointly. TCRB sequences were amplified from cDNA with the immunoSEQ multiplex PCR, producing 87-bp fragments spanning the CDR3 region. The amplicons were sequenced using the Illumina HiSeq platform. For the original study's pipeline: Synthetic template baselines were used to correct PCR bias computationally, reads within Hamming distance 2 were collapsed, and singletons that could not be merged were discarded. Reads were aligned against IMGT so that V, D and J genes, CDR3 length and insertions or deletions at six rearrangement sites could be assigned. Within each subset, clonotype counts were normalized to sorted cell number, and only after that were true diversity and Gini coefficients computed with the tcR R package. The overlap coefficient, calculated on TCRB nucleotide sequences, was used to measure repertoire sharing. As a proxy for the pre-selection repertoire, out-of-frame TCRB sequences from naive cells were analyzed. In TCRdb, the immuneACCESS table is reduced to in-frame sequences with V and J assigned. These tables do not hold every clone; where another copy was compared, an unresolved V gene accounts for under half, and the others remain unexplained. V, J and clone size are those of that table, while D and trimming were read from the DNA. The sample has more than 300,000 clones on record, around 12% of them singletons. The ten largest clones represent roughly 0.017% of the sample.

The sequencing input was naive CD4+ T cells from blood. This specimen's cell subset or site label, interpreted: true naive CD4+ T cells. The V and J genes are TRBV29-1 and TRBJ1-2; perhaps TRBD1 is the D gene, with 5 bases matching. The source of this sequence is a man aged 18-30 years in good health. At the DNA level, the sequence is TGCAGCGTTCGACAGTCCGCCGGTGGCTACACCTTC. This yields the protein CSVRQSAGGYTF.